This TCR beta chain emerged from a study of early T cells in non-severe SARS-CoV-2 infection. Looking at the study overall: Sequenced bulk RNA came from whole blood that was unsorted, and chains were unpaired.

Findings of the study overall: Private and CD4 specificities were missed by VDJdb matching, skewed to anti-spike CD8.

Ten or more counts support this clonotype. The antigen is unknown. The TCR library protocol was used to attach unique molecular identifiers. These identifiers were attached to individual cDNA molecules. TCRdb re-analysed the 5' RACE reads in MiXCR, keeping a single row per CDR3 protein. The sample holds approximately 88,000 distinct CDR3 sequences; roughly 13% are singletons and the top ten take around 1.5%. V shed 2 bases and J shed 4 bases, with 11 bases lying between them. The CDR3 has 13 residues. Germline-derived CDR1 and CDR2 are SQVTM and ANQGSEA. The sample was whole blood. The chain has TRBV29-1 and TRBJ2-5; D unresolved. This clonotype was obtained from an adult who was a healthcare worker with PCR-confirmed SARS-CoV-2 infection or an uninfected control (not recorded which). CDR3 amino acids: CSVEPLRGETQYF. The CDR3 DNA is TGCAGCGTTGAACCTCTCCGAGGAGAGACCCAGTACTTC. The whole variable domain, remainder taken from reference TRBV29-1 and TRBJ2-5, is SAVISQKPSRDICQRGTSLTIQCQVDSQVTMMFWYRQQPGQSLTLIATANQGSEATYESGFVIDKFPISRPNLTFSTLTVSNMSPEDSSIYLCSVEPLRGETQYFGPGTRLLVL.